This TCR beta chain was retrieved from a study of blood T cell repertoires in COVID-19. The wider study: Acute-phase and convalescent COVID-19 samples originated in the United States, Italy and Spain. In each case, the material was cDNA or gDNA derived from T cells, B-cell-depleted T cells, or PBMCs.

In the authors' workflow: Reference gene primer amplification in the assay estimated nucleated cell counts. The repertoire was sequenced with immunoSEQ multiplex PCR; TCRdb's copy has only in-frame clones and lacks some. The V and J calls and clone size are taken from that table; D and trimming were inferred from the DNA. The sample contains around 140,000 clones, about four fifths of which appear only once. The CDR3 runs to 13 residues. V lost 1 base and J 2 bases, leaving 9 bases between the germline ends. Looked up from germline, CDR1 is SQVTM and CDR2 is ANQGSEA. This clonotype was sampled from a man in his 60s with acute or convalescent COVID-19. The chain recombines TRBV29-1 with TRBJ2-7, with D hard to call. The sample was peripheral blood. CDR3 amino acids: CSVEGRGTYEQYF. The CDR3 DNA reads as TGCAGCGTTGAAGGACGCGGAACCTACGAGCAGTACTTC.